The clone carrying this T cell receptor (beta chain) was seen a handful of times. This sample stems from a study of T cells after yellow fever vaccination. As for the study in general: The SMART-Seq v4 Ultra Low Input method served to prepare the low-cell-number fractions.

In making TCR cDNA, 5'RACE template switching added a universal primer site and UMIs to it. TCRdb re-called the 5' RACE reads through MiXCR, storing one row per CDR3 protein. The repertoire has about 370,000 distinct CDR3 sequences, 11% of them found once; the top ten carry around 18%. The germline CDR1 and CDR2 sequences are SGHRS and YFSETQ. The CDR3 spans 16 residues. J was trimmed by 1 base and V by 6 bases; bases with no gene match: 9. The sequencing used PBMCs, collected on the day of the first yellow fever vaccination. The V call is TRBV5-1, the J call TRBJ2-3; 9 bases are shared with TRBD2. This receptor was obtained from a man in his late teens or twenties who received the YFV17D yellow fever vaccine. The CDR3 spells CASTSLTSGGTDTQYF. The DNA for the CDR3 is TGCGCCAGCACGAGCCTGACTAGCGGAGGCACAGATACGCAGTATTTT.